This passage covers 2 T cell receptor beta chains from one sample sequenced in a study of metastatic and nonmetastatic thyroid tumors. MiXCR was used by TCRdb to re-call the PCR reads. Of 89,000 or so clones in the sample, over 8.5% were seen once. Not a single patient had been given any form of treatment at any point before undergoing thyroid surgery. The sample comprised blood. These receptors originate from a female donor with papillary thyroid cancer or a benign thyroid nodule (not recorded which). Some clones in this sample may be carry-over from other donors' samples.

In its sample, this clone was seen a few times. This could be a read error, since a much larger clone is one nucleotide away. The rearrangement uses TRBV2 and TRBJ2-5; unclear D gene. The germline V and J ends were trimmed by 2 bases and 4 bases, with 11 bases remaining between them. In germline, CDR1 is SNHLY, CDR2 FYNNEI. This CDR3 has 14 amino acids. CDR3 nucleotide sequence: TGTGCCAGCAGTGAATCGTCTGCCCGAGAGACCCAGTACTTC. Translated: CASSESSARETQYF.

The chain combines TRBV2 with TRBJ2-7; TRBD1 matches 7 bases. There are 12 residues in the CDR3. The junction had 1 base not matched to a gene; V was cut back by 3 bases and J by 5 bases. Germline V gene data show CDR1 as SNHLY and CDR2 as FYNNEI. CDR3 protein: CASSEGTDEQYF. The CDR3 region has the DNA TGTGCCAGCAGTGAGGGGACAGACGAGCAGTACTTC.